This T cell receptor beta chain was recorded in a study of blood T cell repertoires in COVID-19. Using immunoSEQ multiplex PCR, the repertoire was profiled, and TCRdb retains in-frame clones only, with some absent. The data hold more than 200,000 clones, with about nine tenths observed a single time. This CDR3 comprises 12 residues. Trimming took 10 bases from V and 6 from J, leaving 13 bases between them. The germline CDR1 and CDR2 sequences are ENHRY and SYGVKD. The receptor comes from a woman aged 25-40 years with acute COVID-19. Sequenced input: PBMCs or T cells enriched from blood (not recorded which). The rearrangement uses TRBV10-3 and TRBJ1-5; the D gene is possibly TRBD1 (6 bases). For the CDR3, the DNA is TGTGCCACCGCTCAAGGGGGTCAGCCCCAGCATTTT. It codes for CATAQGGQPQHF.